This T cell receptor (beta chain) is from a study of OX40 agonist ivuxolimab in advanced cancers. Clones were sequenced by immunoSEQ multiplex PCR, and TCRdb holds only the in-frame ones, with some missing. The sample includes 8,500 to 11,000 clones, 75% to 85% seen only once; the top ten take roughly 30%. Study observations and caveats: Dosing at 0.1 to 3.0 mg/kg was accompanied by clonal expansion of CD4+ and CD8+ blood T cells by week 6.

Worth noting for this clone: Its antigen is undetermined.

V was trimmed by 1 base and J by 8 bases, leaving 12 bases between them. Germline CDR1 and CDR2: MNHNS and SASEGT. The CDR3 length is 14 residues. This TCR came from an adult with an advanced solid tumor such as melanoma, head and neck, liver or kidney cancer. The rearrangement links TRBV6-1 to TRBJ2-1; TRBD2 is a possible D gene (5 bases). This specimen was CD4+ or CD8+ T cells sorted from blood, taken in a trial of the OX40 agonist ivuxolimab. The CDR3 here is CASSEVTKGHEQFF. For the CDR3, the DNA is TGTGCCAGCAGTGAAGTGACTAAAGGCCATGAGCAGTTCTTC.